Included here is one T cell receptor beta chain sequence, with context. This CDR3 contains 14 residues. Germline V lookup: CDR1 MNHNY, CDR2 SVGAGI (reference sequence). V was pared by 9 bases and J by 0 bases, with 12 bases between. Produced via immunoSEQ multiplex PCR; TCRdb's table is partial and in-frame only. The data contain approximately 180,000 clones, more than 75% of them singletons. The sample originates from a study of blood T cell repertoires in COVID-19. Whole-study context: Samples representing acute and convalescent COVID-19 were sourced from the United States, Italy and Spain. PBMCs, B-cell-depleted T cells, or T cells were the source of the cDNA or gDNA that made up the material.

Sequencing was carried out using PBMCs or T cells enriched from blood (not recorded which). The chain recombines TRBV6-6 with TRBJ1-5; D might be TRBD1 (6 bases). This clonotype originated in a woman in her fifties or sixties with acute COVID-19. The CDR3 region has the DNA TGTGCCAGTGCACAGGGAAATAGCAATCAGCCCCAGCATTTT. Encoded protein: CASAQGNSNQPQHF.